The 7 T cell receptor beta chains below come from one sample, sequenced in a study of T cell responses to AZD1222 COVID-19 vaccine. The protocol was immunoSEQ multiplex PCR, while the TCRdb copy is restricted to in-frame clones and leaves out a portion. This repertoire shows 100,000 to 150,000 clones, around nine tenths found once; its top ten account for approximately 1.6%. The source material was peripheral blood, sampled on day 0 of AZD1222 vaccination. Receptors were obtained from an adult in good health.

The chain combines TRBV19 with TRBJ1-2; D is perhaps TRBD1 (5 bases). The CDR3 runs 16 residues. Trimming pared 3 bases from V and 4 bases from J, leaving 18 bases between. Germline CDR1 reads LNHDA; CDR2 reads SQIVND (reference sequence). Here the CDR3 DNA reads TGTGCCAGTAGTATTAGTATATTAGACAGACGCTATGGCTACACCTTC. Amino acid sequence: CASSISILDRRYGYTF.

The chain combines TRBV12-5 with TRBJ2-1; 9 nucleotides agree with TRBD2. Germline trimming cut 1 base from V and 4 bases from J; bases unmatched to any gene: 2. The CDR3 sequence is 15 residues long. Germline V CDR1 and CDR2: LGHNT, FRNRAP. CDR3 sequence (DNA): TGTGCTAGTGGTTTGGGACTAGCGGATTACAATGAGCAGTTCTTC. Amino acids: CASGLGLADYNEQFF. The whole variable domain, remainder taken from reference TRBV12-5 and TRBJ2-1, is DARVTQTPRHKVTEMGQEVTMRCQPILGHNTVFWYRQTMMQGLELLAYFRNRAPLDDSGMPKDRFSAEMPDATLATLKIQPSEPRDSAVYFCASGLGLADYNEQFFGPGTRLTVL.

The rearrangement joins TRBV9 to TRBJ1-3; D is unclear. V lost 2 bases and J 4 bases, leaving 10 bases between the germline ends. The CDR3 consists of 14 residues. Germline CDR1 SGDLS, CDR2 YYNGEE. The chain's CDR3 is CASSVHSMGNTIYF. The CDR3, as DNA: TGTGCCAGCAGCGTTCACAGTATGGGAAACACCATATATTTT. The full variable domain, rest sourced from reference TRBV9 and TRBJ1-3, is DSGVTQTPKHLITATGQRVTLRCSPRSGDLSVYWYQQSLDQGLQFLIQYYNGEERAKGNILERFSAQQFPDLHSELNLSSLELGDSALYFCASSVHSMGNTIYFGEGSWLTVV.

V and J are TRBV6-2 or TRBV6-3 and TRBJ2-7; D ambiguous. CDR1 is MNHEY, CDR2 SVGEGT, per germline. The V gene lost 0 bases and the J gene lost 6 bases, with 6 bases spanning the gap. This CDR3 spans 12 amino acids. CDR3 nucleotides: TGTGCCAGCAGTTACTCTTACAGCGAGCAGTACTTC. It is translated as CASSYSYSEQYF.

V usage is TRBV5-1 and J usage is TRBJ2-5, with TRBD1 as a possible D gene (6 bases). Trimming removed 1 base at V and 5 bases at J, with 9 bases between. This CDR3 is 13 amino acids long. Germline V gene lookup returns CDR1 SGHRS and CDR2 YFSETQ. In nucleotides, the CDR3 is TGCGCCAGCAGCTTGACAGGGTTTGAGACCCAGTACTTC. This translates into CASSLTGFETQYF.

The V call is TRBV6-5, the J call TRBJ1-5; 9 bases fit TRBD1. CDR3 length: 14 residues. Trimming at V came to 6 bases and at J to 6 bases, leaving 6 bases not matched to a gene. The V gene's germline CDR1 is MNHEY and CDR2 SVGAGI. The CDR3 region is CASSADRGSQPQHF. CDR3 nucleotide sequence: TGTGCCAGCAGCGCGGACAGGGGAAGTCAGCCCCAGCATTTT.

This clone was observed once. The V and J genes are TRBV7-8 and TRBJ2-3; no clear D. Looked up from germline, CDR1 is SGHVS and CDR2 is FQNEAQ. Trimming cost V 3 bases and J 4 bases, with 11 bases left between them. The CDR3 consists of 14 residues. The CDR3 spells CASSFLLDSDTQYF. The CDR3 DNA sequence: TGTGCCAGCAGCTTCCTACTTGACTCAGATACGCAGTATTTT.